The clone carrying this TCR beta chain was detected once. Its antigen is still unknown. This sample is part of a study of T cell responses to AZD1222 COVID-19 vaccine. Sequencing was performed with immunoSEQ multiplex PCR; in TCRdb, only in-frame clones are kept and a portion is missing. This repertoire shows 150,000 or so clones, approximately 89% found once; its top ten account for under 1.5%. Second-dose schedules of about 4 or about 12 weeks were combined. Findings and caveats of the study: Nearly half of unique spike-specific TCRs reportedly avoided B.1.351 and B.1.1.7 mutated regions. The study sampled repertoires only after the peak T cell response. Breadth and depth of Spike-specific TCRs rose after two AZD1222 doses.

Trimming pared 3 bases from V and 6 bases from J, leaving 6 bases between. CDR3 length equals 11 residues. The sequence derives from an adult who received the AZD1222 COVID-19 vaccine. V and J are TRBV12-3 or TRBV12-4 and TRBJ2-7; D is undetermined. This material consisted of peripheral blood, taken 28 days after the second AZD1222 dose. The CDR3 spells CASSFLGEQYF. As DNA, the CDR3 is TGTGCCAGCAGTTTCTTAGGCGAGCAGTACTTC.